The 25 T cell receptor beta chains below all came from one sample that was sequenced in a study of beta chain features in type 1 diabetes. Of the isolated RNA, all was reverse transcribed, and so the sequenced material was expressed TCRB transcripts. Only in-frame clones appear in the TCRdb table, and some are missing; sequencing was by immunoSEQ multiplex PCR. The repertoire includes 250,000 to 350,000 clones, 12% to 15% of them detected once, and about 6.7% sits in the top ten. The sequenced material came from central memory CD4+ T cells from blood. These receptors all come from a man aged 30 to 45 in good health.

This clone came up a few times. CDR3 sequence reads: CASSVGRTNSYEQYF. CDR3 in DNA: TGTGCCAGCAGCGTAGGGAGGACGAATTCCTACGAGCAGTACTTC. The chain couples TRBV9 to TRBJ2-7; a weak D match, TRBD2 (5 bases). The CDR3 totals 15 residues. Per germline, CDR1 SGDLS and CDR2 YYNGEE. Trimming cost V 0 bases and J 1 base, with 11 bases left between them.

V usage is TRBV4-1 and J usage is TRBJ2-4, with D perhaps matching TRBD1 or TRBD2 (6 bases each). The V end was cut by 0 bases, the J end by 0 bases, with 15 bases between. CDR1 and CDR2 (germline): MGHRA, YSYEKL. The CDR3 sequence is 18 residues long. The DNA for the CDR3 is TGCGCCAGCAGCCAAGAGATGGGGGGCCGTATAGCCAAAAACATTCAGTACTTC. Translation: CASSQEMGGRIAKNIQYF.

The chain couples TRBV6-6 to TRBJ1-3; D unresolved. Germline CDR1 and CDR2: MNHNY and SVGAGI (reference sequence). The CDR3 consists of 14 residues. The V end was cut by 7 bases, the J end by 0 bases, with 10 bases between. CDR3 in amino acids: CASIKKISGNTIYF. In DNA, the CDR3 is TGTGCCAGCATTAAAAAGATCTCTGGAAACACCATATATTTT.

In this sample, this clone turned up many times. The chain links TRBV9 to TRBJ1-2, with D unclear. With 4 bases removed from V and 3 bases from J, the gap between germline ends came to 10 bases. This CDR3 is built from 13 residues. The germline CDR1 and CDR2 sequences are SGDLS and YYNGEE. The CDR3 is CASSRNRDYGYTF. In DNA form, the CDR3 reads TGTGCCAGCAGCAGAAACCGGGACTATGGCTACACCTTC. Looking up the rest from reference TRBV9 and TRBJ1-2 gives the full variable domain: DSGVTQTPKHLITATGQRVTLRCSPRSGDLSVYWYQQSLDQGLQFLIQYYNGEERAKGNILERFSAQQFPDLHSELNLSSLELGDSALYFCASSRNRDYGYTFGSGTRLTVV.

Comment on this clone: Germline and junction disagree at one end, which may indicate a read error. This chain connects TRBV18 to TRBJ1-1; D ambiguous. CDR1 KGHSH and CDR2 LQKENI come from the germline V gene. The CDR3 runs to 14 residues. The CDR3 DNA reads as TGTGCCAGCACACCAGTCCTAAGGAACACTGAAGCTTTCTTT. Its protein is CASTPVLRNTEAFF.

V usage is TRBV7-2 and J usage is TRBJ2-1; 9 bases align to TRBD2. V shed 6 bases, J shed 12 bases, and the junction held 21 bases outside the gene matches. CDR3 length: 17 residues. Germline V gives CDR1 SGHTA, CDR2 FQGNSA. The CDR3 coding sequence is TGTGCCAGCAGTCAGCGGGGGGTCGGCGGGAGGGCCCCCCCGCAGTTCTTC. Its translation is CASSQRGVGGRAPPQFF.

Only a few counts were recorded for this clone. V and J are TRBV5-4 and TRBJ2-2; 16 bases agree with TRBD2. The CDR3 is 15 residues long. Germline CDR1 and CDR2: SGHNT and YYREEE (reference sequence). V trimming: 4 bases; J trimming: 6 bases; junction bases outside the gene matches: 0. CDR3 sequence (DNA): TGTGCCAGCAGCGGGACTAGCGGGAGGGCCGGGGAGCTGTTTTTT. It translates to CASSGTSGRAGELFF.

This clone was seen more than once but under ten times. The chain links TRBV2 to TRBJ1-1; D call uncertain. Per the germline V gene, CDR1 is SNHLY and CDR2 is FYNNEI. The CDR3 runs to 13 residues. Trimming took 7 bases from V and 0 from J, leaving 9 bases between them. CDR3 in DNA: TGTGCCAGCATGTTGGATGTGAACACTGAAGCTTTCTTT. Its translation is CASMLDVNTEAFF.

This clone was counted between two and nine times. The rearrangement joins TRBV7-2 to TRBJ2-1, with TRBD2 matching 8 bases. The V gene's germline CDR1 is SGHTA and CDR2 FQGNSA. After removal of 6 bases from V and 3 bases from J, the junction contained 7 bases not matched to a gene. This CDR3 is 15 amino acids long. The CDR3 protein is CASRRAGAFYNEQFF. The CDR3 DNA follows: TGTGCCAGCAGGCGAGCGGGGGCCTTCTACAATGAGCAGTTCTTC.

The rearrangement joins TRBV4-1 to TRBJ1-5; possible D gene TRBD1, 5 bases. V lost 6 bases to trimming and J lost 5 bases, with 17 bases between them. This CDR3 is built from 15 residues. Germline loops: CDR1 MGHRA, CDR2 YSYEKL. This CDR3 reads CASSPIPGSHQPQHF. DNA of the CDR3: TGCGCCAGCAGTCCCATCCCAGGGAGTCATCAGCCCCAGCATTTT.

The table lists this clone with a few counts. CDR3 in DNA: TGTGCCAGCAGTGAAACAGGTCGTGGAGGCTACACCTTC. Protein sequence: CASSETGRGGYTF. This rearrangement joins TRBV25-1 to TRBJ1-2; TRBD1 might be the D (5 bases). Germline V gives CDR1 MGHDK, CDR2 SYGVNS. CDR3 length: 13 residues. The V and J ends lost 2 bases and 8 bases respectively, with 12 bases between them.

This clone showed up just a few times. The CDR3 spells CASSPPGLGYEQYF. As DNA, the CDR3 is TGTGCCAGCTCACCACCGGGACTAGGCTACGAGCAGTACTTC. The genes are TRBV18 and TRBJ2-7; 8 nucleotides match TRBD2. V lost 0 bases and J lost 3; bases outside the gene matches: 1. Germline-derived CDR1 and CDR2 are KGHSH and LQKENI. CDR3 length: 14 residues.

This clone occurred a few times. The chain links TRBV5-1 to TRBJ1-1; possibly TRBD1 for D (5 bases). This CDR3 has 17 amino acids. Trimming removed 0 bases at V and 5 bases at J, with 20 bases between. Per the germline V gene, CDR1 is SGHRS and CDR2 is YFSETQ. The CDR3 loop reads CASSLDFYWGGKTEAFF. In nucleotides, the CDR3 is TGCGCCAGCAGCTTGGATTTTTACTGGGGGGGTAAGACTGAAGCTTTCTTT.

The rearrangement links TRBV5-1 to TRBJ2-7; tentatively, D is TRBD1 or TRBD2 (5 bases each). Germline CDR1 reads SGHRS; CDR2 reads YFSETQ. The length of the CDR3 is 16 residues. V was shortened by 4 bases and J by 5 bases, with 22 bases between the two germline ends. CDR3 DNA sequence: TGCGCCAGCAGCCCCCAGTTGGGGGAGAAAGAGGACGAGCAGTACTTC. Translated: CASSPQLGEKEDEQYF.

The sample holds a few counts of this clone. This chain uses TRBV19 with TRBJ2-1; possibly TRBD2 for D (6 bases). Trimming left V 3 bases short and J 0 bases short, with 9 bases between. The CDR3 is 15 residues long. CDR1 is LNHDA and CDR2 is SQIVND in the germline V gene (reference sequence). CDR3 in DNA: TGTGCCAGTAGTATGGCCGGGAGCTCCTACAATGAGCAGTTCTTC. Protein: CASSMAGSSYNEQFF.

This clone was counted only a few times. This chain uses TRBV27 with TRBJ1-2; D remains ambiguous. Germline V gene lookup returns CDR1 MNHEY and CDR2 SMNVEV (reference sequence). This CDR3 is built from 15 residues. The V gene lost 5 bases and the J gene lost 4 bases, with 17 bases spanning the gap. CDR3 nucleotide sequence: TGTGCCAGCAGTCCGAAAGGACTTACTCTCTATGGCTACACCTTC. It encodes CASSPKGLTLYGYTF.

This clone has at least ten counts. V usage is TRBV7-2 and J usage is TRBJ2-7; the D is unclear. In germline, CDR1 is SGHTA, CDR2 FQGNSA. The CDR3 has 12 residues. V was cut by 4 bases and J by 0 bases, with 4 bases left in between. CDR3 sequence: CASSSSSYEQYV. In DNA form, the CDR3 reads TGTGCCAGCAGCTCCAGCTCCTACGAGCAGTACGTC.

The V gene is TRBV30, the J gene TRBJ2-1; D is possibly TRBD2 (6 bases). The CDR3 spans 14 residues. In germline, CDR1 is GTSNPN, CDR2 SVGIG (reference sequence). Trimming took 3 bases from V and 5 from J, leaving 14 bases between them. The CDR3, as DNA: TGTGCCTGGAGCCGGGGACTTCACAACAATGAGCAGTTCTTC. Translating gives CAWSRGLHNNEQFF.

Only a few counts were recorded for this clone. The J gene is TRBJ2-7, the V gene TRBV6-9, with D possibly matching TRBD2 (5 bases). Trimming pared 0 bases from V and 2 bases from J, leaving 11 bases between. The CDR3 is 15 amino acids. Germline CDR1 and CDR2: MNHGY and SVAAGI. CDR3 loop: CASSYSMIGAYEQYV. The CDR3, as DNA: TGTGCCAGCAGTTATTCTATGATCGGGGCCTACGAGCAGTACGTC.

The chain has TRBV2 and TRBJ1-5; D remains unclear. CDR3 size: 14 residues. The V gene's germline CDR1 is SNHLY and CDR2 FYNNEI. The germline V and J ends were trimmed by 5 bases and 1 base, with 9 bases remaining between them. As DNA, the CDR3 is TGTGCCAGCAGTCCGATTGTAAGCAATCAGCCCCAGCATTTT. Its translation is CASSPIVSNQPQHF.

In this sample, this clone turned up a few times. V is TRBV6-5 and J is TRBJ2-4; no reliable D call. The ends were cut back, 0 bases at V and 7 bases at J, with 13 bases in the middle. This CDR3 region has 15 residues. CDR1 and CDR2 from the germline V gene are MNHEY and SVGAGI. The DNA for the CDR3 is TGTGCCAGCAGTTACTCGGGCATCGATGGGAACATTCAGTACTTC. As protein: CASSYSGIDGNIQYF.

This sequence joins TRBV10-3 and TRBJ2-2, with 8 bases lining up with TRBD2. The germline gives CDR1 ENHRY, CDR2 SYGVKD. The CDR3 contains 18 residues. With 4 bases clipped from V and 2 bases from J, the junction kept 12 bases outside the gene matches. The CDR3 coding sequence is TGTGCCATCAGTGGAGCTATGGCGGGGGGAGTTAACACCGGGGAGCTGTTTTTT. This sequence encodes CAISGAMAGGVNTGELFF.

In its sample, this clone was seen a few times. The chain is built from TRBV7-2 and TRBJ1-1, with TRBD1 matching 7 bases. The germline CDR1 and CDR2 sequences are SGHTA and FQGNSA. The CDR3 is made up of 14 amino acids. Losses at the gene ends were 5 bases for V and 5 bases for J; bases not matched to a gene: 8. CDR3 sequence (DNA): TGTGCCAGCAGCAGACAGGGAACAACAACTGAAGCTTTCTTT. This sequence encodes CASSRQGTTTEAFF.

The rearrangement links TRBV9 to TRBJ2-3, with no clear D. The V and J ends lost 3 bases and 1 base respectively, with 9 bases between them. The CDR3 spans 14 residues. Germline assignment: CDR1 SGDLS and CDR2 YYNGEE. CDR3 sequence: CASSAQAGTDTQYF. The CDR3 nucleotides read TGTGCCAGCAGCGCCCAAGCTGGCACAGATACGCAGTATTTT. Full variable domain (remainder filled in from reference TRBV9 and TRBJ2-3): DSGVTQTPKHLITATGQRVTLRCSPRSGDLSVYWYQQSLDQGLQFLIQYYNGEERAKGNILERFSAQQFPDLHSELNLSSLELGDSALYFCASSAQAGTDTQYFGPGTRLTVL.

This clone was recorded many times. A much larger clone differs by one base, so this may be a read error. This specimen includes other DNA sequences encoding the same CDR3. The chain recombines TRBV7-2 with TRBJ1-1; D gene uncertain. The germline V gene encodes CDR1 SGHTA and CDR2 FQGNSA. The V end was cut by 1 base, the J end by 5 bases, with 8 bases between. The CDR3 sequence is 13 residues long. CDR3 protein: CASSLGAGTEAFF. The CDR3 DNA follows: TGTGCCAGCAGCTTAGGGGCGGGGACTGAAGCTTTCTTT. The full variable domain, with the rest looked up from reference TRBV7-2 and TRBJ1-1, is GAGVSQSPSNKVTEKGKDVELRCDPISGHTALYWYRQSLGQGLEFLIYFQGNSAPDKSGLPSDRFSAERTGGSVSTLTIQRTQQEDSAVYLCASSLGAGTEAFFGQGTRLTVV.